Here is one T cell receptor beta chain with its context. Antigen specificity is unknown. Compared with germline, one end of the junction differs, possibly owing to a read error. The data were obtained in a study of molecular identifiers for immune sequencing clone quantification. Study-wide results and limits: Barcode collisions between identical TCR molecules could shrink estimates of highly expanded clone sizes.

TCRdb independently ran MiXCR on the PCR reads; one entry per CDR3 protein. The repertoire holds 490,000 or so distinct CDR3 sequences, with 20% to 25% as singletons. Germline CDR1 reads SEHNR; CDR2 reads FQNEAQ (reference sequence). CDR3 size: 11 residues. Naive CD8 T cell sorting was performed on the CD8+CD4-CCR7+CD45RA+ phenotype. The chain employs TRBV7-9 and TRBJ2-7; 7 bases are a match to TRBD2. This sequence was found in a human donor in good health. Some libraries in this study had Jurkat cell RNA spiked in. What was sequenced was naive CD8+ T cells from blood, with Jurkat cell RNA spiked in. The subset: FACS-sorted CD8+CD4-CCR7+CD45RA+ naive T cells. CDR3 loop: CASSWGGEQCF. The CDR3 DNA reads TGTGCCAGCAGCTGGGGGGGGGAGCAGTGCTTC.